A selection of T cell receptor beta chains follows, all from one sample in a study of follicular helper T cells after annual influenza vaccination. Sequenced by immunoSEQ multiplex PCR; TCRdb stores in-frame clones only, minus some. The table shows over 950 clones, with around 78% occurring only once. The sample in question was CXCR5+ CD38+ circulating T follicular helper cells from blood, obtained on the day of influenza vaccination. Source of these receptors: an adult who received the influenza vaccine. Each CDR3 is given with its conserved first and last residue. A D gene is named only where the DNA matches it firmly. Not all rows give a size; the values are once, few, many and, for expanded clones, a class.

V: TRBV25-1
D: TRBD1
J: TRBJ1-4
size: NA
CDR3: CASSNRGDNEKLFF
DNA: TGTGCCAGCAGTAACAGGGGTGACAATGAAAAACTGTTTTTT

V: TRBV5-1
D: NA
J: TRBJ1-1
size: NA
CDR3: CASSSIPLDLGLNTEAFF
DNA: TGCGCCAGCAGCTCCATACCGCTGGACCTTGGGTTGAACACTGAAGCTTTCTTT

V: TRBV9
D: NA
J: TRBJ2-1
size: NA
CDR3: CASSFPGEQFF
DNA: TGTGCCAGCAGTTTTCCTGGGGAGCAGTTCTTC

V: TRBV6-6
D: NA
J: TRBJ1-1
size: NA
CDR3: CASSSRQAFF
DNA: TGTGCCAGCAGTTCCCGACAAGCTTTCTTT

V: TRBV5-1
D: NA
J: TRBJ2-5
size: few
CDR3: CASSLWAGETQYF
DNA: TGCGCCAGCAGCTTGTGGGCGGGAGAGACCCAGTACTTC

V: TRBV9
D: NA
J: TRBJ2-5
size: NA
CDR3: CASSVGRRLGSQETQYF
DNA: TGTGCCAGCAGCGTAGGGAGGCGGTTGGGCTCACAAGAGACCCAGTACTTC

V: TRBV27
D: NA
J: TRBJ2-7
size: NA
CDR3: CASSLKLSYEQYF
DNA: TGTGCCAGCAGTTTAAAACTCTCCTACGAGCAGTACTTC

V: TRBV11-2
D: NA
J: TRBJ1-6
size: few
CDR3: CASSPRRGANSPLHF
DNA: TGTGCCAGCAGCCCCCGTAGGGGGGCTAATTCACCCCTCCACTTT

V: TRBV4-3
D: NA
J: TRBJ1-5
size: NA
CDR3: CASSLAVVNQPQHF
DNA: TGCGCCAGCAGCCTGGCTGTCGTAAATCAGCCCCAGCATTTT

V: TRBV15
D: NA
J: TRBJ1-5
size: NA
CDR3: CATSSQRGDYSNQPQHF
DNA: TGTGCCACCAGCTCTCAACGAGGGGACTATAGCAATCAGCCCCAGCATTTT

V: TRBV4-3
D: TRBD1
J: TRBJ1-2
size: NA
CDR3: CASSQDTSGTGGIGLGYTF
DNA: TGCGCCAGCAGCCAAGATACGTCGGGGACAGGGGGAATAGGACTTGGCTACACCTTC

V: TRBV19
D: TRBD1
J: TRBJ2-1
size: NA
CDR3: CASTGTGGNNEQFF
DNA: TGTGCCAGTACCGGGACAGGGGGAAACAATGAGCAGTTCTTC

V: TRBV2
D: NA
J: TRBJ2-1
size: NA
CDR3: CAATRGYTTNEQFF
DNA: TGTGCCGCGACGAGAGGATACACAACTAATGAGCAGTTCTTC

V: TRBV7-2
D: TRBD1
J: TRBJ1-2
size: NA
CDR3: CASSLTGGAAHGYTF
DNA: TGTGCCAGCAGCCTGACAGGGGGCGCGGCGCATGGCTACACCTTC

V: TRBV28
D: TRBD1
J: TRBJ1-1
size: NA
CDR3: CASSSGQGPPAFF
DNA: TGTGCCAGCAGTTCCGGACAGGGTCCGCCAGCTTTCTTT

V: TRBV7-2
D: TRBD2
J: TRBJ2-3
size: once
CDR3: CASSAPGGRAHTQYF
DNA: TGTGCCAGCAGCGCACCTGGCGGGAGGGCGCATACGCAGTATTTT

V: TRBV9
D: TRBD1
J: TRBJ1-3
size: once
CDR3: CASSVVGTVAGNTIYF
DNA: TGTGCCAGCAGCGTAGTTGGGACAGTTGCTGGAAACACCATATATTTT